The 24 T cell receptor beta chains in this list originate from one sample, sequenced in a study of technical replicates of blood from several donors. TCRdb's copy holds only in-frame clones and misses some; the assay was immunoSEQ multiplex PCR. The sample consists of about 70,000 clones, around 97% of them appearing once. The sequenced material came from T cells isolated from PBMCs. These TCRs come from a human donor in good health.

The CDR3 spells CASSQGGGRGASGETQYF. CDR3 DNA: TGCGCCAGCAGCCAAGGTGGAGGACGGGGGGCCAGTGGGGAGACCCAGTACTTC. This sequence joins TRBV4-1 and TRBJ2-5; a weak D match, TRBD2 (7 bases). V lost 1 base and J 5 bases, leaving 23 bases between the germline ends. In germline, CDR1 is MGHRA, CDR2 YSYEKL. The CDR3 has 18 amino acids.

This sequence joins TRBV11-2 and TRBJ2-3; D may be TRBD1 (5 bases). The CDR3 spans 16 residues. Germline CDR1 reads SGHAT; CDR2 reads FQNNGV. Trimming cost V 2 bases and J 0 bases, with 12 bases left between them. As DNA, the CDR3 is TGTGCCAGCAGCTTATATATGGACACTAGCACAGATACGCAGTATTTT. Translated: CASSLYMDTSTDTQYF.

CDR3 loop: CASSLDPTGWTNEKLFF. The CDR3 nucleotides are TGTGCCAGCAGCTTAGACCCGACAGGGTGGACTAATGAAAAACTGTTTTTT. The gene calls are TRBV11-2 and TRBJ1-4, with TRBD1 identical over 7 bases. The CDR3 contains 17 residues. V dropped 0 bases and J dropped 2; count of bases not matched to a gene: 6. Germline V gene sequence: CDR1 SGHAT, CDR2 FQNNGV.

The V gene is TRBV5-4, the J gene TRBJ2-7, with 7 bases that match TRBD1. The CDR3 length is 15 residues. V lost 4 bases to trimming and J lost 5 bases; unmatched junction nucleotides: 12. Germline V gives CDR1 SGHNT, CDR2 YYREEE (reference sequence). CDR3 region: CASSAVRQGSHEQYF. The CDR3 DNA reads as TGTGCCAGCAGCGCGGTGCGACAGGGTTCCCACGAGCAGTACTTC.

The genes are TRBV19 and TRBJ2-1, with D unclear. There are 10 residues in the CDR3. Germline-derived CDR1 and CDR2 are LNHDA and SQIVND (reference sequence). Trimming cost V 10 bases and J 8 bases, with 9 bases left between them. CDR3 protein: CAKMADEQFF. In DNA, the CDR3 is TGTGCCAAGATGGCCGATGAGCAGTTCTTC.

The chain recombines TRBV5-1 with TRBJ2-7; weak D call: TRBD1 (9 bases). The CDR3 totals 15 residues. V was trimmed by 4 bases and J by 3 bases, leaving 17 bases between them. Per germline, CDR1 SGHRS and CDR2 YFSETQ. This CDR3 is CASSTGGTGFYEQYF. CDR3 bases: TGCGCCAGCAGCACGGGAGGGACAGGGTTCTACGAGCAGTACTTC.

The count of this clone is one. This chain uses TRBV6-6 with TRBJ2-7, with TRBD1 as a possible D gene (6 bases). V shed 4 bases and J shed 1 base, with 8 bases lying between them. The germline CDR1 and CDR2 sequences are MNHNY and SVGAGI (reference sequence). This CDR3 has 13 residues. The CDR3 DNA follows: TGTGCCAGCAGTTCGACAGGATCCTACGAGCAGTACTTC. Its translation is CASSSTGSYEQYF.

The CDR3 coding sequence is TGCAGCGTTGGGCGGACAGCTGGGGCCAACGTCCTGACTTTC. Its protein is CSVGRTAGANVLTF. The chain carries TRBV29-1 and TRBJ2-6; a weak D match, TRBD1 (6 bases). CDR1 and CDR2 (germline): SQVTM, ANQGSEA. V was pared by 4 bases and J by 2 bases, with 9 bases between. The CDR3 sequence is 14 residues long. Together with reference TRBV29-1 and TRBJ2-6, the CDR3 gives the full variable domain: SAVISQKPSRDICQRGTSLTIQCQVDSQVTMMFWYRQQPGQSLTLIATANQGSEATYESGFVIDKFPISRPNLTFSTLTVSNMSPEDSSIYLCSVGRTAGANVLTFGAGSRLTVL.

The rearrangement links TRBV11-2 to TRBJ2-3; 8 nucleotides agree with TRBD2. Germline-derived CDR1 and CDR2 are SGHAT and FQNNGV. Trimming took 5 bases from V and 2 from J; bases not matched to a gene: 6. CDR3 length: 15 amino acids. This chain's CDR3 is CASSGVAGTTDTQYF. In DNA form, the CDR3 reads TGTGCCAGCAGCGGGGTAGCGGGGACCACAGATACGCAGTATTTT.

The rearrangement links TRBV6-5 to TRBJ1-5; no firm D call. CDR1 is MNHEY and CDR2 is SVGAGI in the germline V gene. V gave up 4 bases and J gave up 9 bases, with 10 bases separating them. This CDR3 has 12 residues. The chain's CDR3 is CASSSPGWPQHF. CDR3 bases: TGTGCCAGCAGTTCCCCGGGTTGGCCCCAGCATTTT.

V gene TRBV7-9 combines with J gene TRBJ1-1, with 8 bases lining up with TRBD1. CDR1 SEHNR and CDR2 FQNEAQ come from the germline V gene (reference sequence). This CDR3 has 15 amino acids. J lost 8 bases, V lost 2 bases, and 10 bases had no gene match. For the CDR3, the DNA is TGTGCCAGCAGCTTACTCGGTCCAACAGGGGGGGAAGCTTTCTTT. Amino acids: CASSLLGPTGGEAFF.

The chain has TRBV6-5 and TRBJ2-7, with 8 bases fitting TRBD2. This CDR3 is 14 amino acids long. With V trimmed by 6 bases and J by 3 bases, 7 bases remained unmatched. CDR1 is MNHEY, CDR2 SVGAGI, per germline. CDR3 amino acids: CASRRTGGGYEQYF. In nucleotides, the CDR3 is TGTGCCAGCAGGAGGACGGGAGGGGGCTACGAGCAGTACTTC.

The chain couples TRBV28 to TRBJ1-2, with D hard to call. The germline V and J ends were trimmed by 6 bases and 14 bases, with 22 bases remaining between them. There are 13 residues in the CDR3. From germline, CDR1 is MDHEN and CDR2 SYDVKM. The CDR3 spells CASSLAAGPAGTF. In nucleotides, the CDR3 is TGTGCCAGCAGCTTAGCAGCTGGTCCCGCGGGAACCTTC.

The CDR3 here is CASSSTGMNTEAFF. Written as DNA, the CDR3 is TGTGCCAGCAGCTCGACAGGGATGAACACTGAAGCTTTCTTT. The V and J genes are TRBV6-1 and TRBJ1-1, with 7 bases fitting TRBD1. Germline V gene lookup returns CDR1 MNHNS and CDR2 SASEGT. V gave up 6 bases and J gave up 0 bases; unmatched junction bases: 4. CDR3 length: 14 amino acids.

In nucleotides, the CDR3 is TGTGCCAGCAGCGTAGCGGAGGGGCGGAAGACCCAGTACTTC. It codes for CASSVAEGRKTQYF. The V call is TRBV9, the J call TRBJ2-5, with D perhaps TRBD2 (6 bases). The CDR3 consists of 14 residues. The V gene's germline CDR1 is SGDLS and CDR2 YYNGEE. Trimming left V 0 bases short and J 6 bases short, with 12 bases between.

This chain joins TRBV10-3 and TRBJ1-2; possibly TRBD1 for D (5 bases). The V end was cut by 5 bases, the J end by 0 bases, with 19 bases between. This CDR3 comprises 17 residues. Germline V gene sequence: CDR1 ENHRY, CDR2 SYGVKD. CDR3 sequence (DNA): TGTGCCATCAGTAACGCTGCAGGGAGGAGTGCTAACTATGGCTACACCTTC. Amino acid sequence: CAISNAAGRSANYGYTF.

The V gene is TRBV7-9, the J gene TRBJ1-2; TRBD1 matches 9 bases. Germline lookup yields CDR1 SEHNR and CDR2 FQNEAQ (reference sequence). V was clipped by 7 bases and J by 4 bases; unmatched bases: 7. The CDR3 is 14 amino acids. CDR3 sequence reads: CASTSPGQGYGYTF. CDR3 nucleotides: TGTGCCAGCACCTCCCCGGGACAGGGCTATGGCTACACCTTC. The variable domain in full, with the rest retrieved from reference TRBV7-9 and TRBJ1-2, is DTGVSQNPRHKITKRGQNVTFRCDPISEHNRLYWYRQTLGQGPEFLTYFQNEAQLEKSRLLSDRFSAERPKGSFSTLEIQRTEQGDSAMYLCASTSPGQGYGYTFGSGTRLTVV.

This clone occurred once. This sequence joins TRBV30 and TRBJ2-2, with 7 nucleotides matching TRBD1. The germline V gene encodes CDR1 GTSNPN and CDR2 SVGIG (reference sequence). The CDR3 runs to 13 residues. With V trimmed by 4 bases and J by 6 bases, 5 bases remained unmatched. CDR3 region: CAWTHRGAGELFF. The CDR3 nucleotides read TGTGCCTGGACGCACAGGGGCGCCGGGGAGCTGTTTTTT.

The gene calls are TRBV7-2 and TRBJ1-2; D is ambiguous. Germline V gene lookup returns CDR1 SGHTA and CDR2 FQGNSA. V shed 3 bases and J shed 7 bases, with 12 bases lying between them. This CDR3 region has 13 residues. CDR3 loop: CASSFREASGYTF. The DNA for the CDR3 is TGTGCCAGCAGCTTCCGGGAAGCGAGTGGCTACACCTTC. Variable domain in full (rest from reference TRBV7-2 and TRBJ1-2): GAGVSQSPSNKVTEKGKDVELRCDPISGHTALYWYRQSLGQGLEFLIYFQGNSAPDKSGLPSDRFSAERTGGSVSTLTIQRTQQEDSAVYLCASSFREASGYTFGSGTRLTVV.

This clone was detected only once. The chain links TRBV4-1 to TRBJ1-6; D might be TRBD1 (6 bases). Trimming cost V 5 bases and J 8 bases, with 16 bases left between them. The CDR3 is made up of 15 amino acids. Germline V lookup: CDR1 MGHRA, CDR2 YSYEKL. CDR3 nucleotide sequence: TGCGCCAGCAGCTCTAGGGGGATAAGGGATTCACCCCTCCACTTT. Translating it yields CASSSRGIRDSPLHF.

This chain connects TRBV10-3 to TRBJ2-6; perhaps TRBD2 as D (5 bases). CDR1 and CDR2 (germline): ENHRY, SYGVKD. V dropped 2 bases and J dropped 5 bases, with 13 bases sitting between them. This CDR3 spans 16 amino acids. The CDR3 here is CAISEGEGRRANVLTF. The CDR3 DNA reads TGTGCCATCAGTGAGGGAGAGGGAAGGAGGGCCAACGTCCTGACTTTC.

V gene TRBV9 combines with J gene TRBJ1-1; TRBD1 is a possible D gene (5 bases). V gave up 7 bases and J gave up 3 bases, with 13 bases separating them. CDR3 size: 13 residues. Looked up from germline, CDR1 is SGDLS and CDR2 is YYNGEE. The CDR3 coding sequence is TGTGCCAGCTCCAGGGCGTTGGACACTGAAGCTTTCTTT. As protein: CASSRALDTEAFF.

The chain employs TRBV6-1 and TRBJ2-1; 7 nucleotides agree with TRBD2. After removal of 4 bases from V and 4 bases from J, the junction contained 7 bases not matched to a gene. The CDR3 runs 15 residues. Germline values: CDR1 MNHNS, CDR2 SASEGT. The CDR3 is CASSVEPSGYNEQFF. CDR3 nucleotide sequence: TGTGCCAGCAGTGTAGAGCCTAGCGGATACAATGAGCAGTTCTTC.

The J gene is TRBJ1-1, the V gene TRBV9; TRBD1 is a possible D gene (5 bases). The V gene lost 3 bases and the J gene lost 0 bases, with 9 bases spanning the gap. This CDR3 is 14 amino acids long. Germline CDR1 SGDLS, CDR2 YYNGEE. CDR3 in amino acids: CASSGDSLNTEAFF. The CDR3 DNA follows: TGTGCCAGCAGCGGAGACAGCCTGAACACTGAAGCTTTCTTT. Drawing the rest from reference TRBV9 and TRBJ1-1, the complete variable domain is DSGVTQTPKHLITATGQRVTLRCSPRSGDLSVYWYQQSLDQGLQFLIQYYNGEERAKGNILERFSAQQFPDLHSELNLSSLELGDSALYFCASSGDSLNTEAFFGQGTRLTVV.